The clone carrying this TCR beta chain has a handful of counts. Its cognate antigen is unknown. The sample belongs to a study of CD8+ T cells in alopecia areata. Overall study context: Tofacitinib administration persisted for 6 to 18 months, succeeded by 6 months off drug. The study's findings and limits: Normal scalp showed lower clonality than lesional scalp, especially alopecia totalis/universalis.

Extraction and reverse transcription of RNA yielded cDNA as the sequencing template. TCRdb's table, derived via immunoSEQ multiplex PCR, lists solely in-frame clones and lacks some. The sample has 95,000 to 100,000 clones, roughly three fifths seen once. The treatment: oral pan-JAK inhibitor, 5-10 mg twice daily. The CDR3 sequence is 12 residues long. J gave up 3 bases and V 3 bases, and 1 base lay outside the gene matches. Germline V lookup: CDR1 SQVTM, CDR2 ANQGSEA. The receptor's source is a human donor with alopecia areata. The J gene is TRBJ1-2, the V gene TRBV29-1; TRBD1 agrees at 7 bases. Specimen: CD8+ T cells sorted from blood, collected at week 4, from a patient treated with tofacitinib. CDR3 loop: CSVDTGDYGYTF. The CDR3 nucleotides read TGCAGCGTTGACACAGGGGACTATGGCTACACCTTC.